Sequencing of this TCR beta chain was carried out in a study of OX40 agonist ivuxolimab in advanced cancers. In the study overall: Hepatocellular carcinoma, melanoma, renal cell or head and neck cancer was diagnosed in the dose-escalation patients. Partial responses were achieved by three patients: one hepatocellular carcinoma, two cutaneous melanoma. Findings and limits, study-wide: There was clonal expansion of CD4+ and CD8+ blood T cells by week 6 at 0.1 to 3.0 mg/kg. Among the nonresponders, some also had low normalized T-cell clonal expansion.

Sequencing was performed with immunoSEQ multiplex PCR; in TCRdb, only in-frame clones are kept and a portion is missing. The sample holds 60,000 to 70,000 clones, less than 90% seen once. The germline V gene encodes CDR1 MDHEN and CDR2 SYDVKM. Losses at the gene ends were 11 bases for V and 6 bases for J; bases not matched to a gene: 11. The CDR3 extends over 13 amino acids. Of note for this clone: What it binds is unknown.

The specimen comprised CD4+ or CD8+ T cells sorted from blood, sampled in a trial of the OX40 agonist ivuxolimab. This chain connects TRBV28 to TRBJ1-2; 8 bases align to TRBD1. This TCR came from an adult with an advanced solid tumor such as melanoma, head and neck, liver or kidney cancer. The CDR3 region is CAVLTRQGNGYTF. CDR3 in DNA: TGTGCCGTGCTGACCCGACAGGGGAATGGCTACACCTTC.